This TCR beta chain was recorded in a study of CD8 T cells in Susac syndrome. The RNA input was about 0.5 to 1 ug, and it was reverse transcribed with random hexamers. The CDR3 of TCR beta was amplified by immunoSEQ multiplex PCR across 54 Vbeta and 13 Jbeta. From the immunoSEQ multiplex PCR reads, TCRdb called clonotypes with MiXCR, one entry per CDR3 protein. The sample lists 200,000 or so distinct CDR3 sequences, nearly 95% occurring once. Trimming removed 10 bases at V and 1 base at J, with 10 bases between. Looked up from germline, CDR1 is MRHNA and CDR2 is SNTAGT. The CDR3 runs 12 residues. The sequence came from a human donor with multiple sclerosis. Sequencing input: CD4+ T cells from PBMCs. This rearrangement joins TRBV6-4 to TRBJ2-5, with a tentative D call TRBD2 (6 bases). CDR3 region: CAMTGGQETQYF. CDR3 coding DNA: TGTGCCATGACCGGGGGCCAAGAGACCCAGTACTTC.